The 14 T cell receptor beta chains presented below share a single source sample, sequenced in a study of T cell repertoires in cytomegalovirus infection. TCRdb fed the reads into MiXCR, producing one record per CDR3 protein. The table lists hundreds of thousands of distinct CDR3 sequences, 20% to 25% of them singletons. The sequenced sample was CD8+ T cells from PBMCs. The receptors were gathered from a human donor in good health (CMV status not recorded). Some clones in this sample may be carry-over from other donors' samples.

On this clonotype: The junction departs from germline at one end; a sequencing error may be responsible. The J gene is TRBJ2-7, the V gene TRBV12-3 or TRBV12-4, with D unclear. The length of the CDR3 is 12 residues. CDR3 sequence reads: CANSPLGHEQYF. CDR3 in DNA: TGTGCCAACAGTCCGTTGGGCCACGAGCAGTACTTC.

In this sample, this clonotype turned up many times. The chain employs TRBV7-2 and TRBJ2-2; D might be TRBD2 (5 bases). The CDR3 is 14 residues long. V lost 3 bases and J 6 bases, leaving 11 bases between the germline ends. CDR1 and CDR2 from the germline V gene are SGHTA and FQGNSA. The CDR3 here is CASSFMTISGELFF. CDR3 nucleotide sequence: TGTGCCAGCAGCTTTATGACTATATCCGGGGAGCTGTTTTTT.

This chain uses TRBV20-1 with TRBJ2-7; 7 nucleotides agree with TRBD2. After removal of 4 bases from V and 5 bases from J, the junction contained 8 bases not matched to a gene. CDR3 length: 13 amino acids. CDR1 and CDR2 from the germline V gene are DFQATT and SNEGSKA (reference sequence). CDR3 sequence (DNA): TGCAGTGCTAAGACAGCGGGGTTCAACGAGCAGTACTTC. Translation gives CSAKTAGFNEQYF.

Many counts were recorded for this clonotype. The chain carries TRBV7-2 and TRBJ2-7; D unresolved. Looked up from germline, CDR1 is SGHTA and CDR2 is FQGNSA. This CDR3 region has 13 residues. Trimming cost V 5 bases and J 6 bases, with 14 bases left between them. This CDR3 reads CASSQGWLGEQYV. CDR3 nucleotides: TGTGCCAGCAGCCAAGGGTGGTTGGGCGAGCAGTACGTC.

Concerning this clonotype itself: This may arise from a read error, as a much more abundant clone is one base away. The rearrangement uses TRBV19 and TRBJ2-5; 10 bases are shared with TRBD1. CDR1 LNHDA and CDR2 SQIVND come from the germline V gene (reference sequence). J lost 1 base, V lost 8 bases, and 10 bases had no gene match. This CDR3 comprises 16 residues. The CDR3 protein is CASQSTTGGPQETQYF. In nucleotides, the CDR3 is TGTGCCAGTCAATCGACGACAGGGGGCCCCCAAGAGACCCAGTACTTC.

This clonotype was seen only a few times. The genes are TRBV12-5 and TRBJ2-2; TRBD1 might be the D (7 bases). The germline gives CDR1 LGHNT, CDR2 FRNRAP. The CDR3 covers 14 residues. With 6 bases removed from V and 6 bases from J, the gap between germline ends came to 14 bases. In DNA, the CDR3 is TGTGCTAGTGGGCGGGACAGTGGCCCCGGGGAGCTGTTTTTT. Encoded protein: CASGRDSGPGELFF.

This clonotype was detected ten times or more. The chain has TRBV7-2 and TRBJ2-7, with D unresolved. CDR1 and CDR2 from the germline V gene are SGHTA and FQGNSA. V was pared by 1 base and J by 2 bases, with 6 bases between. This CDR3 region has 13 residues. The CDR3 DNA reads as TGTGCCAGCAGCTTAGGCAGAACCTACGAGCAGTACTTC. Its protein product is CASSLGRTYEQYF.

In its sample, this clonotype was seen a few times. The chain uses TRBV20-1 and TRBJ2-3, with D perhaps matching TRBD1 or TRBD2 (5 bases each). Looked up from germline, CDR1 is DFQATT and CDR2 is SNEGSKA (reference sequence). This CDR3 contains 14 residues. The germline V and J ends were trimmed by 0 bases and 10 bases, with 17 bases remaining between them. CDR3 loop: CSARERGLGPPQYF. As DNA, the CDR3 is TGCAGTGCTAGAGAGAGGGGCTTAGGGCCCCCGCAGTATTTT.

The V and J genes are TRBV20-1 and TRBJ1-1; D ambiguous. V gave up 5 bases and J gave up 3 bases, with 4 bases separating them. Germline V lookup: CDR1 DFQATT, CDR2 SNEGSKA (reference sequence). This CDR3 has 10 residues. DNA for the CDR3: TGCAGTGCTTTTTACACTGAAGCTTTCTTT. Translation: CSAFYTEAFF.

This clonotype was found many times. The gene calls are TRBV7-9 and TRBJ2-3; D not certain. CDR1 is SEHNR and CDR2 is FQNEAQ in the germline V gene (reference sequence). V lost 4 bases to trimming and J lost 5 bases, with 13 bases between them. This CDR3 comprises 14 residues. CDR3 DNA sequence: TGTGCCAGCAGCTCGAGGACCGTGAAAGATACGCAGTATTTT. This sequence encodes CASSSRTVKDTQYF.

This clonotype was seen many times. This chain connects TRBV7-6 to TRBJ2-1; TRBD2 matches at 10 bases. The V segment lost 1 base and the J segment 2 bases; nucleotides outside the gene matches: 5. Germline assignment: CDR1 SGHVS and CDR2 FNYEAQ. The CDR3 covers 17 residues. The CDR3 DNA reads as TGTGCCAGCAGCTTAGAACCCCTAGCGGGGGCCTACAATGAGCAGTTCTTC. Protein product: CASSLEPLAGAYNEQFF.

Many counts were recorded for this clonotype. CDR3 sequence (DNA): TGTGCCAGCAGTCCTATCGGACAGGGAGAGAACACTGAAGCTTTCTTT. Translating gives CASSPIGQGENTEAFF. The chain carries TRBV28 and TRBJ1-1, with 8 bases lining up with TRBD1. The CDR3 consists of 16 residues. Germline V gene sequence: CDR1 MDHEN, CDR2 SYDVKM. The V and J ends lost 5 bases and 1 base, in that order; junction bases with no gene match: 9. Filled out from reference TRBV28 and TRBJ1-1, the complete variable domain reads DVKVTQSSRYLVKRTGEKVFLECVQDMDHENMFWYRQDPGLGLRLIYFSYDVKMKEKGDIPEGYSVSREKKERFSLILESASTNQTSMYLCASSPIGQGENTEAFFGQGTRLTVV.

The chain carries TRBV7-2 and TRBJ1-2; D is undetermined. The CDR3 length is 15 residues. Germline CDR1 is SGHTA and CDR2 is FQGNSA. V was cut by 0 bases and J by 4 bases, with 12 bases left in between. For the CDR3, the DNA is TGTGCCAGCAGCTTAGCACGGGCTTTCGGCTATGGCTACACCTTC. Encoded protein: CASSLARAFGYGYTF.

J is TRBJ2-1 and V is TRBV10-3, with 15 bases that match TRBD2. CDR3 length: 18 residues. Trimming cost V 6 bases and J 0 bases; bases outside gene matches: 6. Germline V gives CDR1 ENHRY, CDR2 SYGVKD. The CDR3 region is CAIRGLAGGPSSYNEQFF. CDR3 nucleotide sequence: TGTGCCATCAGGGGACTAGCGGGGGGACCAAGCTCCTACAATGAGCAGTTCTTC.